This T cell receptor (beta chain) was obtained from a study of control samples from healthy donors and cancer patients. This clone was seen only a few times. V was clipped by 6 bases and J by 2 bases, with 22 bases between them. This CDR3 spans 17 amino acids. Germline V lookup: CDR1 LNHDA, CDR2 SQIVND (reference sequence). Using immunoSEQ multiplex PCR, the repertoire was profiled, and TCRdb retains in-frame clones only, with some absent. Here the sample spans about 110,000 clones, almost 85% being singletons. The genes are TRBV19 and TRBJ2-5, with D possibly called TRBD1 or TRBD2 (5 bases each). The sample comprised blood. The clonotype was recovered from a man aged 18 to 30 in good health. This CDR3 is CASRSDPTTADQETQYF. CDR3 DNA sequence: TGTGCCAGTAGAAGTGACCCTACGACAGCGGATCAAGAGACCCAGTACTTC.